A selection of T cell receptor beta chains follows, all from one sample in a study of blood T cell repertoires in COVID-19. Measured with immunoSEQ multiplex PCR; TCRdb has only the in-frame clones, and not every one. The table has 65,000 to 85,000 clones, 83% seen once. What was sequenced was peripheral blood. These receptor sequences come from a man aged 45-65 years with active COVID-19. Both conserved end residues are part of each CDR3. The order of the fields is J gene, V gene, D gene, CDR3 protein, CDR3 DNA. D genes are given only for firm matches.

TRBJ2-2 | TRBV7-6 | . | CASRFEGTGELFF | TGTGCCAGCAGGTTCGAGGGTACCGGGGAGCTGTTTTTT
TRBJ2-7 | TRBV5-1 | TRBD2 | CASRLTGTSGTYLYF | TGCGCCAGCAGGCTCACCGGGACTAGCGGGACCTACTTATACTTC
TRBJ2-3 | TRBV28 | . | CASSLSLARYF | TGTGCCAGCAGCCTTTCACTAGCTCGGTATTTT
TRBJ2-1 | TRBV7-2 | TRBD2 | CASSQTSGGGLTEFF | TGTGCCAGCAGCCAAACTAGCGGGGGTGGGCTGACGGAGTTCTTC
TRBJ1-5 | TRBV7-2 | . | CASSFDSRNNQPQHF | TGTGCCAGCAGCTTTGACAGCAGAAATAATCAGCCCCAGCATTTT
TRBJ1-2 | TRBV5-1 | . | CASSMLVGGHGYTF | TGCGCCAGCAGCATGTTGGTCGGGGGGCATGGCTACACCTTC
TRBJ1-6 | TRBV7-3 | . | CASSTDGSYNSPLHF | TGTGCCAGCAGCACAGACGGCTCCTATAATTCACCCCTCCACTTT
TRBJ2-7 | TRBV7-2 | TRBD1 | CASSLAGTGGVSYEQYF | TGTGCCAGCAGCTTGGCCGGGACAGGGGGCGTTTCCTACGAGCAGTACTTC
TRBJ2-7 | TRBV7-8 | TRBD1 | CASSLSRDSLPLEQYF | TGTGCCAGCAGCTTATCAAGGGACAGCCTCCCTCTCGAGCAGTACTTC
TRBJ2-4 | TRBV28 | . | CASSLPGDIQYF | TGTGCCAGCAGTTTACCAGGGGACATTCAGTACTTC
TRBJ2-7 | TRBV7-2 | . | CASSPDGTRTYEQYF | TGTGCCAGCAGCCCTGATGGGACTCGCACCTACGAGCAGTACTTC
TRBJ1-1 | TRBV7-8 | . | CASSLVQGSTEAFF | TGTGCCAGCAGCTTAGTGCAGGGCAGCACTGAAGCTTTCTTT
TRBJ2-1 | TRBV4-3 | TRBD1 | CASSLRQGHYNEQFF | TGCGCCAGCAGCCTGAGACAGGGACACTACAATGAGCAGTTCTTC
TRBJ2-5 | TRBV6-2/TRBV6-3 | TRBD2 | CASSKRELEETQYF | TGTGCCAGCAGCAAGCGGGAGCTTGAGGAGACCCAGTACTTC